One and the same sample provided the 2 T cell receptor beta chains below, sequenced in a study of blood T cell repertoires in COVID-19 (dated by TCRdb to the early 2020s). The protocol used for the library was the immunoSEQ multiplex PCR assay. The clones in this table, taken by TCRdb from immuneACCESS, are in-frame only. Not every clone is retained; where verified, under half of the shortfall comes from an unresolved V gene, and the cause of the rest is unknown. The sample data list fewer than 300,000 clones, and roughly 84% of these were observed just once. Jointly, the top ten make up roughly 3.1% of the sample. The sequenced sample was peripheral blood. These receptors all stem from a woman aged 18-29 years with acute or convalescent COVID-19.

The chain uses TRBV27 and TRBJ1-2, with TRBD1 matching 7 bases. The CDR3 consists of 14 residues. Losses at the gene ends were 6 bases for V and 1 base for J; bases not matched to a gene: 5. CDR1 is MNHEY and CDR2 is SMNVEV in the germline V gene (reference sequence). Written as DNA, the CDR3 is TGTGCCAGCAGCCCGGGACAGATTAACTATGGCTACACCTTC. Encoded protein: CASSPGQINYGYTF.

The CDR3 DNA reads as TGTGCCAGCATCAGTCTTGTTACAATCTCTGGGGCCAACGTCCTGACTTTC. Its protein is CASISLVTISGANVLTF. The J gene is TRBJ2-6, the V gene TRBV7-9; D is ambiguous. This CDR3 is built from 17 residues. The germline V gene has CDR1 SEHNR and CDR2 FQNEAQ (reference sequence). The V end lost 7 bases, the J end lost 0 bases, and 16 bases lay between the germline ends. Complete variable domain (other parts from reference TRBV7-9 and TRBJ2-6): DTGVSQNPRHKITKRGQNVTFRCDPISEHNRLYWYRQTLGQGPEFLTYFQNEAQLEKSRLLSDRFSAERPKGSFSTLEIQRTEQGDSAMYLCASISLVTISGANVLTFGAGSRLTVL.